Each of the 26 T cell receptor beta chains below was sequenced from the same sample in a study of T-cell memory formation after mild COVID-19. One entry per CDR3 protein, called by TCRdb with MiXCR from the 5' RACE reads. The table records roughly 240,000 distinct CDR3 sequences, about 17% of them present only once. Sequenced input: PBMCs or a T cell subset sorted from them (not recorded which). Receptors originate from a man between 18 and 29 years old who had mild COVID-19 (a few samples of this study predate the infection). Cell type and time point are not known.

The chain links TRBV7-9 to TRBJ2-5; D could derive from TRBD1 or TRBD2 (5 bases each). This CDR3 has 15 amino acids. Germline-derived CDR1 and CDR2 are SEHNR and FQNEAQ (reference sequence). V was pared by 5 bases and J by 4 bases, with 17 bases between. Here the CDR3 reads CASSGRIRDGETQYF. CDR3 DNA sequence: TGTGCCAGCAGCGGTCGGATCAGGGACGGAGAGACCCAGTACTTC.

The chain couples TRBV10-3 to TRBJ2-5; 7 bases match TRBD1. The germline V gene encodes CDR1 ENHRY and CDR2 SYGVKD. This CDR3 spans 13 amino acids. The J segment lost 2 bases and the V segment lost 6 bases, leaving 3 bases of the junction unmatched. CDR3: CAIRSGQQETQYF. The DNA for the CDR3 is TGTGCCATCAGGTCGGGACAGCAAGAGACCCAGTACTTC.

The V and J genes are TRBV4-3 and TRBJ2-3; D perhaps matches TRBD1 (8 bases). In germline, CDR1 is LGHNA, CDR2 YSLEER. This CDR3 comprises 16 residues. Trimming took 4 bases from V and 1 from J, leaving 15 bases between them. CDR3 loop: CASSRDRGGGTDTQYF. In DNA, the CDR3 is TGCGCCAGCAGCCGAGACAGGGGAGGGGGCACAGATACGCAGTATTTT.

This chain joins TRBV5-1 and TRBJ2-6; 9 bases match TRBD1. The CDR3 is made up of 18 amino acids. Germline values: CDR1 SGHRS, CDR2 YFSETQ. V was clipped by 5 bases and J by 1 base; unmatched bases: 10. The CDR3 nucleotides are TGCGCCAGCAGATCTTCCGGGACAGGGCCTTCTGGGGCCAACGTCCTGACTTTC. Translating gives CASRSSGTGPSGANVLTF.

Ten or more counts support this clonotype. CDR3 bases: TGCGCCAGCAGCTTGGATGCTAGCGGGAAGGGTGAGCAGTTCTTC. Encoded protein: CASSLDASGKGEQFF. This rearrangement joins TRBV5-1 to TRBJ2-1; the match to TRBD2 covers 9 bases. V shed 0 bases, J shed 9 bases, and the junction held 7 bases outside the gene matches. Germline CDR1 is SGHRS and CDR2 is YFSETQ. The CDR3 length is 15 residues.

V and J are TRBV7-8 and TRBJ2-7; D gene unclear. The germline V and J ends were trimmed by 3 bases and 5 bases, with 5 bases remaining between them. The CDR3 runs to 11 residues. Germline V gives CDR1 SGHVS, CDR2 FQNEAQ. The CDR3 loop reads CASSLANEQYV. The CDR3 nucleotides are TGTGCCAGCAGCTTGGCAAACGAGCAGTACGTC.

The chain uses TRBV20-1 and TRBJ1-2, with 10 bases fitting TRBD1. The length of the CDR3 is 14 residues. After removal of 0 bases from V and 8 bases from J, the junction contained 6 bases not matched to a gene. CDR1 is DFQATT, CDR2 SNEGSKA, per germline (reference sequence). CDR3 coding DNA: TGCAGTGCTAGAGAGGGACAGGGGAACGGCGGCTACACCTTC. It specifies CSAREGQGNGGYTF.

This clonotype has just a few counts. This sequence joins TRBV18 and TRBJ1-1, with unresolved D. CDR3 length: 16 residues. The V gene's germline CDR1 is KGHSH and CDR2 LQKENI. V lost 3 bases and J 2 bases, leaving 16 bases between the germline ends. As DNA, the CDR3 is TGTGCCAGCTCACCGCCGCCGGGAACCTTCAACACTGAAGCTTTCTTT. Protein: CASSPPPGTFNTEAFF.

CDR3 sequence reads: CASSLDSIGYGYTF. The CDR3 DNA is TGTGCCAGCAGCTTAGATTCTATCGGCTATGGCTACACCTTC. This rearrangement joins TRBV7-8 to TRBJ1-2; D is uncertain. Trimming shortened V by 1 base and J by 4 bases, and 10 bases separated the two germline ends. The CDR3 has 14 residues. Germline CDR1 and CDR2: SGHVS and FQNEAQ.

The chain uses TRBV28 and TRBJ2-1, with 10 bases lining up with TRBD2. With V trimmed by 6 bases and J by 4 bases, 21 bases remained unmatched. The CDR3 length is 20 residues. The germline V gene has CDR1 MDHEN and CDR2 SYDVKM. The CDR3 loop reads CASSKNLVAGGLYLYNEQFF. The CDR3 DNA follows: TGTGCCAGCAGCAAAAACCTGGTAGCGGGGGGACTTTATTTATACAATGAGCAGTTCTTC.

The rearrangement joins TRBV10-3 to TRBJ1-1; D is ambiguous. CDR3 length equals 13 residues. The germline V gene has CDR1 ENHRY and CDR2 SYGVKD. Trimming removed 6 bases at V and 7 bases at J, with 15 bases between. CDR3 protein: CAIRLSVLSEAFF. Here the CDR3 DNA reads TGTGCCATCAGGTTGTCAGTATTAAGTGAAGCTTTCTTT.

V and J are TRBV3-1 and TRBJ1-3, with D maybe TRBD1 (6 bases). The V end was cut by 3 bases, the J end by 11 bases, with 14 bases between. Germline loops: CDR1 LGHDT, CDR2 YNNKEL (reference sequence). The CDR3 covers 13 residues. The CDR3 sequence is CASSQGQGSPIYF. CDR3 nucleotides: TGTGCCAGCAGCCAGGGCCAGGGGAGTCCCATATATTTT.

This clonotype has only one observation. This chain connects TRBV27 to TRBJ2-3; 10 nucleotides match TRBD1. The germline V gene encodes CDR1 MNHEY and CDR2 SMNVEV (reference sequence). With V trimmed by 4 bases and J by 6 bases, 4 bases remained unmatched. The CDR3 totals 14 residues. The DNA of the CDR3 is TGTGCCAGCAGTTGGGACAGGGGCGTTGATACGCAGTATTTT. It specifies CASSWDRGVDTQYF.

The sample holds a few counts of this clonotype. At one end the junction does not follow the germline gene, possibly because of a read error. The V call is TRBV11-3, the J call TRBJ2-4; possible D gene TRBD1, 6 bases. CDR1 SGHNT and CDR2 YENEEA come from the germline V gene. This CDR3 has 13 amino acids. The chain's CDR3 is CASSSRTGTPEDF. The CDR3, as DNA: TGTGCCAGCAGCTCGCGCACCGGGACACCGGAGGACTTC.

This clonotype showed up just a few times. This chain links TRBV7-7 with TRBJ2-3; D may be TRBD2 (6 bases). V dropped 5 bases and J dropped 0 bases, with 12 bases sitting between them. Germline values: CDR1 SSHAT, CDR2 FNYEAQ (reference sequence). The CDR3 has 15 amino acids. The CDR3 loop reads CASSRGLSSTDTQYF. The CDR3 DNA is TGTGCCAGCAGCCGCGGACTATCTAGCACAGATACGCAGTATTTT. The whole variable domain, remainder taken from reference TRBV7-7 and TRBJ2-3, is GAGVSQSPRYKVTKRGQDVTLRCDPISSHATLYWYQQALGQGPEFLTYFNYEAQPDKSGLPSDRFSAERPEGSISTLTIQRTEQRDSAMYRCASSRGLSSTDTQYFGPGTRLTVL.

The chain joins TRBV12-3 or TRBV12-4 to TRBJ2-7, with D perhaps TRBD1 or TRBD2 (5 bases each). This CDR3 is 14 amino acids long. Trimming removed 5 bases from V and 2 bases from J, with 13 bases in between. The CDR3 reads CASSPEGQPYEQYF. The CDR3, as DNA: TGTGCCAGCAGTCCCGAGGGGCAGCCCTACGAGCAGTACTTC.

The genes are TRBV6-5 and TRBJ1-2; a weak D match, TRBD1 (6 bases). Looked up from germline, CDR1 is MNHEY and CDR2 is SVGAGI. CDR3 length equals 16 residues. The V and J ends lost 6 bases and 7 bases respectively, with 24 bases between them. The CDR3 spells CASSPRGFGLGSGYTF. The DNA for the CDR3 is TGTGCCAGCAGCCCCAGGGGCTTCGGATTGGGTTCTGGCTACACCTTC.

In this sample, this clonotype turned up a few times. V is TRBV11-2 and J is TRBJ2-7; D uncertain. CDR3 length: 11 amino acids. V lost 4 bases and J 3 bases, leaving 4 bases between the germline ends. In germline, CDR1 is SGHAT, CDR2 FQNNGV. CDR3 sequence: CASSYRYEQYF. The DNA of the CDR3 is TGTGCCAGCAGCTATCGCTACGAGCAGTACTTC.

At least ten counts were recorded for this clonotype. The J gene is TRBJ1-4, the V gene TRBV2; D is unclear. Per the germline V gene, CDR1 is SNHLY and CDR2 is FYNNEI. This CDR3 has 15 amino acids. The V end lost 8 bases, the J end lost 0 bases, and 13 bases lay between the germline ends. Here the CDR3 DNA reads TGTGCCAGCTGTCTGGCTGGGACAACTAATGAAAAACTGTTTTTT. Translated: CASCLAGTTNEKLFF.

This clonotype occurred a few times. The V call is TRBV12-3 or TRBV12-4, the J call TRBJ1-5, with D tentatively TRBD1 (5 bases). The CDR3 is made up of 15 amino acids. CDR3 nucleotides: TGTCCGCCGCCTATGGGCAGACAGACCAATCAGCCCCAGCATTTT. As protein: CPPPMGRQTNQPQHF.

V gene TRBV20-1 combines with J gene TRBJ1-5; tentatively, D is TRBD1 (5 bases). V lost 2 bases, J lost 0 bases, and 11 bases lay in between. The CDR3 has 15 residues. Germline-derived CDR1 and CDR2 are DFQATT and SNEGSKA (reference sequence). The CDR3 DNA reads TGCAGTGCTAGACGAAGGGGCTTTAGCAATCAGCCCCAGCATTTT. Translated, it gives CSARRRGFSNQPQHF.

This clonotype was recorded a few times. This sequence joins TRBV29-1 and TRBJ2-2; 8 nucleotides agree with TRBD1. J gave up 4 bases and V 6 bases, and 4 bases lay outside the gene matches. Germline-derived CDR1 and CDR2 are SQVTM and ANQGSEA. This CDR3 is built from 13 residues. Written as DNA, the CDR3 is TGCAGCGTGGGCAGGGGGCTCACCGGGGAGCTGTTTTTT. It translates to CSVGRGLTGELFF.

This clonotype has only a few counts. CDR3 sequence (DNA): TGTGCCAGCAGCTTATCCTGGTCCCAAGAGACCCAGTACTTC. Protein: CASSLSWSQETQYF. The rearrangement links TRBV7-2 to TRBJ2-5; D call uncertain. The V and J ends lost 2 bases and 1 base respectively, with 8 bases between them. Germline V gene sequence: CDR1 SGHTA, CDR2 FQGNSA. The CDR3 loop spans 14 amino acids.

This clonotype appeared a few times. V is TRBV20-1 and J is TRBJ2-1; D is possibly TRBD2 (7 bases). V was cut by 5 bases and J by 5 bases, with 19 bases left in between. The CDR3 is 15 amino acids. In germline, CDR1 is DFQATT, CDR2 SNEGSKA (reference sequence). DNA for the CDR3: TGCAGTGCTTTAGAGGGGGGGGCTAGCCACAATGAGCAGTTCTTC. Translated: CSALEGGASHNEQFF.

V and J are TRBV6-4 and TRBJ2-2, with a weak D call TRBD1 (6 bases). Germline values: CDR1 MRHNA, CDR2 SNTAGT. Trimming cost V 3 bases and J 8 bases, with 13 bases left between them. This CDR3 has 14 residues. The CDR3 nucleotides read TGTGCCAGCAGTGAGGGGGCCTCTCGGGGGGAGCTGTTTTTT. Translating it yields CASSEGASRGELFF.

The chain uses TRBV5-4 and TRBJ2-7; tentative D call: TRBD1 (5 bases). V shed 2 bases and J shed 5 bases, with 17 bases lying between them. This CDR3 comprises 15 residues. Germline loops: CDR1 SGHNT, CDR2 YYREEE (reference sequence). The CDR3 reads CASSFTGAAIHEQYV. The CDR3 coding sequence is TGTGCCAGCAGCTTCACAGGTGCAGCTATCCACGAGCAGTACGTC.